This is a list of T cell receptor beta chains from one sample in a study of response to subunit inactivated influenza vaccine. One entry per CDR3 protein, called by TCRdb with MiXCR from the RT-PCR reads. Of around 530,000 distinct CDR3 sequences detected, approximately 16% appear once; the ten largest clones hold approximately 3%. This specimen was CD4+ T cells sorted from PBMCs, taken around 25 months after vaccination. These receptor sequences come from a man between 50 and 75 years old who received an inactivated influenza vaccine. Each CDR3 is given without its conserved first and last residue. D genes are given only for firm matches.

CDR3aa: ASNTGSPNTGELF; v_gene: TRBV6-2/TRBV6-3; j_gene: TRBJ2-2; d_gene: NA
CDR3aa: ASSILGNTGELF; v_gene: TRBV5-6; j_gene: TRBJ2-2; d_gene: NA
CDR3aa: SGQGNTEAF; v_gene: TRBV20-1; j_gene: TRBJ1-1; d_gene: TRBD1
CDR3aa: ASSLEAGSPGELF; v_gene: TRBV11-1; j_gene: TRBJ2-2; d_gene: NA
CDR3aa: SARDRSEPNEKLF; v_gene: TRBV20-1; j_gene: TRBJ1-4; d_gene: NA
CDR3aa: SASQGLADYNEQF; v_gene: TRBV20-1; j_gene: TRBJ2-1; d_gene: TRBD2
CDR3aa: SVGGTRSYEQY; v_gene: TRBV29-1; j_gene: TRBJ2-7; d_gene: NA
CDR3aa: ASSLERGWNTGELF; v_gene: TRBV7-8; j_gene: TRBJ2-2; d_gene: TRBD2
CDR3aa: ATSRVTGFRETQY; v_gene: TRBV15; j_gene: TRBJ2-5; d_gene: NA
CDR3aa: ASLDRVTGYT; v_gene: TRBV6-5; j_gene: TRBJ1-2; d_gene: TRBD1
CDR3aa: AISEDEIMGDGYT; v_gene: TRBV10-3; j_gene: TRBJ1-2; d_gene: NA
CDR3aa: ATSDHRAGGANVLT; v_gene: TRBV24-1; j_gene: TRBJ2-6; d_gene: NA
CDR3aa: ASSQGREKLF; v_gene: TRBV3-1; j_gene: TRBJ1-4; d_gene: NA
CDR3aa: ASTQDLGTGNSYEQY; v_gene: TRBV3-1; j_gene: TRBJ2-7; d_gene: TRBD1
CDR3aa: ASSMGLAGLNEQF; v_gene: TRBV28; j_gene: TRBJ2-1; d_gene: TRBD2
CDR3aa: ASTRSPGATDTQY; v_gene: TRBV5-1; j_gene: TRBJ2-3; d_gene: NA
CDR3aa: ASSLHGAQRTNEKLF; v_gene: TRBV19; j_gene: TRBJ1-4; d_gene: NA
CDR3aa: ASRSPGTAYGYT; v_gene: TRBV7-2; j_gene: TRBJ1-2; d_gene: TRBD1
CDR3aa: AISESNRGSGANVLT; v_gene: TRBV10-3; j_gene: TRBJ2-6; d_gene: TRBD1
CDR3aa: ASSQVSDYEQY; v_gene: TRBV3-1; j_gene: TRBJ2-7; d_gene: NA
CDR3aa: ASSLVGSPDTQY; v_gene: TRBV11-2; j_gene: TRBJ2-3; d_gene: NA
CDR3aa: ASSATRAGLDTIY; v_gene: TRBV7-9; j_gene: TRBJ1-3; d_gene: NA
CDR3aa: ASSLPRASGRHEQF; v_gene: TRBV11-2; j_gene: TRBJ2-1; d_gene: TRBD2
CDR3aa: ASRQGTAFNEKLF; v_gene: TRBV6-1; j_gene: TRBJ1-4; d_gene: NA
CDR3aa: SAHHLGHGYT; v_gene: TRBV20-1; j_gene: TRBJ1-2; d_gene: NA
CDR3aa: ASSRPGVKFEQF; v_gene: TRBV4-1; j_gene: TRBJ2-1; d_gene: NA
CDR3aa: ASSFGGRAVYEQY; v_gene: TRBV28; j_gene: TRBJ2-7; d_gene: TRBD2
CDR3aa: SAGETRYQETQY; v_gene: TRBV20-1; j_gene: TRBJ2-5; d_gene: NA
CDR3aa: ASSFPAGDEKLF; v_gene: TRBV12-3/TRBV12-4; j_gene: TRBJ1-4; d_gene: NA
CDR3aa: ASSYGHSGSYTDTQY; v_gene: TRBV6-2/TRBV6-3; j_gene: TRBJ2-3; d_gene: TRBD2
CDR3aa: ASSPGIGYEQY; v_gene: TRBV5-4; j_gene: TRBJ2-7; d_gene: NA
CDR3aa: ASRGQGSYEQC; v_gene: TRBV28; j_gene: TRBJ2-7; d_gene: TRBD1
CDR3aa: SASYWQDPREQF; v_gene: TRBV20-1; j_gene: TRBJ2-1; d_gene: NA
CDR3aa: AISEGQSQY; v_gene: TRBV10-3; j_gene: TRBJ2-7; d_gene: NA
CDR3aa: ASSLDPGQTYGYT; v_gene: TRBV5-1; j_gene: TRBJ1-2; d_gene: TRBD1
CDR3aa: ASTPDRSYNEQF; v_gene: TRBV10-2; j_gene: TRBJ2-1; d_gene: NA
CDR3aa: ASSLVRWGFTDTQY; v_gene: TRBV5-5; j_gene: TRBJ2-3; d_gene: NA
CDR3aa: ASKRQGAREQY; v_gene: TRBV12-3/TRBV12-4; j_gene: TRBJ2-7; d_gene: TRBD1
CDR3aa: AISEPGNTIY; v_gene: TRBV10-3; j_gene: TRBJ1-3; d_gene: NA
CDR3aa: SVEAAGQGEAF; v_gene: TRBV29-1; j_gene: TRBJ1-1; d_gene: TRBD1
CDR3aa: SATRGLSGYEQY; v_gene: TRBV20-1; j_gene: TRBJ2-7; d_gene: NA
CDR3aa: ASSYSLNNSPLH; v_gene: TRBV6-5; j_gene: TRBJ1-6; d_gene: NA
CDR3aa: ASSLNGGVNTEAF; v_gene: TRBV7-2; j_gene: TRBJ1-1; d_gene: NA
CDR3aa: ASSYWGRSDNEQF; v_gene: TRBV6-2/TRBV6-3; j_gene: TRBJ2-1; d_gene: NA
CDR3aa: ASSQLGGLRDTQY; v_gene: TRBV3-1; j_gene: TRBJ2-3; d_gene: TRBD2
CDR3aa: ASSLAGLAGYNEQF; v_gene: TRBV7-2; j_gene: TRBJ2-1; d_gene: TRBD2
CDR3aa: ASSRTTSRGAFEQY; v_gene: TRBV5-4; j_gene: TRBJ2-7; d_gene: NA
CDR3aa: ATSRGETVNEKLF; v_gene: TRBV15; j_gene: TRBJ1-4; d_gene: NA
CDR3aa: TSSPSTDTQY; v_gene: TRBV12-3/TRBV12-4; j_gene: TRBJ2-3; d_gene: NA
CDR3aa: ASSSRLAPEQF; v_gene: TRBV6-2/TRBV6-3; j_gene: TRBJ2-1; d_gene: TRBD2
CDR3aa: ASSSSRGGRHEQF; v_gene: TRBV11-2; j_gene: TRBJ2-1; d_gene: NA
CDR3aa: ASRGWDRYYEQY; v_gene: TRBV6-2/TRBV6-3; j_gene: TRBJ2-7; d_gene: TRBD1
CDR3aa: SVKTGRVAEAF; v_gene: TRBV20-1; j_gene: TRBJ1-1; d_gene: TRBD1
CDR3aa: ASSLVQSSGLINNEQF; v_gene: TRBV11-2; j_gene: TRBJ2-1; d_gene: TRBD2
CDR3aa: SAPSRAGWGNEQF; v_gene: TRBV20-1; j_gene: TRBJ2-1; d_gene: NA
CDR3aa: ASSTRTGEYSGYT; v_gene: TRBV7-2; j_gene: TRBJ1-2; d_gene: TRBD1
CDR3aa: ASTPGAPDTQY; v_gene: TRBV28; j_gene: TRBJ2-3; d_gene: NA